This T cell receptor beta chain was identified in a study of blood T cells in healthy people across ages. In the case of this clonotype: At one boundary the junction diverges from the germline segment, which might be a read error.

This CDR3 has 16 amino acids. Germline V gives CDR1 SGDLS, CDR2 YYNGEE. Then a second PCR, running roughly 7 to 11 cycles, was carried out with a sample-barcoded 5' primer and a J-beta primer mix. In TCRdb, the 5' RACE reads were re-called with MiXCR into one record per CDR3 protein. The sample holds hundreds of thousands of distinct CDR3 sequences; around 24% are singletons and the top ten take 8.7%. The data also belong to a second study, concerning T cells of mothers and their children.

This TCR was recovered from a boy between 10 and 17 years old in good health. What was sequenced was blood. This chain joins TRBV9 and TRBJ2-7, with 8 nucleotides matching TRBD2. CDR3 sequence reads: CASSAGEREKPYVQYF. The CDR3 DNA reads as TGTGCCAGCAGCGCGGGCGAGCGGGAGAAACCCTACGTGCAGTACTTC.